This TCR beta chain was observed in a study of T cells in localized non-small cell lung cancer. The assay was immunoSEQ multiplex PCR, and TCRdb's table has in-frame clones only and misses some. The sample consists of a few thousand clones, around a quarter of them appearing once. With 7 bases removed from V and 6 bases from J, the gap between germline ends came to 19 bases. Germline V gene data show CDR1 as LNHDA and CDR2 as SQIVND (reference sequence). The CDR3 runs 14 residues. Findings and limits, study-wide: Heterogeneity is still possible, as just one tumor region was sequenced. Uninvolved adjacent lung showed higher T cell clonality than tumor.

As regards this clone: Its specificity is not known.

This clonotype was obtained from a female donor over 55 with stage I lung adenocarcinoma. The sequencing used lung tumor tissue, collected before any cancer treatment. The chain uses TRBV19 and TRBJ2-7; D might be TRBD1 or TRBD2, each matching 5 bases. Here the CDR3 reads CASNFRDGLGEQYF. The CDR3 DNA reads TGTGCCAGTAACTTCCGGGACGGGCTAGGCGAGCAGTACTTC.